This T cell receptor beta chain came from a study of cytomegalovirus exposure and HLA in healthy donors. The study ran its PCR with 60 Vbeta and 13 Jbeta primers. Produced via immunoSEQ multiplex PCR; TCRdb's table is partial and in-frame only. Here the sample spans 200,000 to 250,000 clones, roughly 79% being singletons. J was trimmed by 6 bases and V by 2 bases; bases with no gene match: 10. CDR3 length equals 16 residues. Germline lookup yields CDR1 SGHNT and CDR2 YYREEE (reference sequence). This clone was counted only a few times. Donors consisted of healthy bone marrow donors. The rearrangement joins TRBV5-4 to TRBJ2-7; 11 nucleotides line up with TRBD2. The source of this sequence is a man aged 18 to 29 in good health and CMV-seronegative. The sample comprised PBMCs. The CDR3 reads CASSFELAGVGGEQYF. Written as DNA, the CDR3 is TGTGCCAGCAGCTTTGAACTAGCGGGGGTCGGTGGCGAGCAGTACTTC.